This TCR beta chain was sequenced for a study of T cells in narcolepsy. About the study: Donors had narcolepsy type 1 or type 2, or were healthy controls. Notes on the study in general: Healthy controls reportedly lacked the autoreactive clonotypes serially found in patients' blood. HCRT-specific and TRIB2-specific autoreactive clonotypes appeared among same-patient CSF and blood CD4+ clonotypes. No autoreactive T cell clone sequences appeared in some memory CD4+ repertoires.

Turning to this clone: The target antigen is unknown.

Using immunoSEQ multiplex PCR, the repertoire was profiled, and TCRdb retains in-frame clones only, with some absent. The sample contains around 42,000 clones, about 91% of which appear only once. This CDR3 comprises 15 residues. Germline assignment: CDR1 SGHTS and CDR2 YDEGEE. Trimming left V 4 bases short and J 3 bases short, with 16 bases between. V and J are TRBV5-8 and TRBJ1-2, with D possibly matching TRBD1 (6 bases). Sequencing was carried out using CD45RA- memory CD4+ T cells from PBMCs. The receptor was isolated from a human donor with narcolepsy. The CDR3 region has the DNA TGTGCCAGCAGCAGGAACCGGGACACTTACTATGGCTACACCTTC. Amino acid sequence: CASSRNRDTYYGYTF. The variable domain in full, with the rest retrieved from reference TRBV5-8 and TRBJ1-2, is EAGVTQSPTHLIKTRGQQATLRCSPISGHTSVYWYQQALGLGLQFLLWYDEGEERNRGNFPPRFSGRQFPNYSSELNVNALELEDSALYLCASSRNRDTYYGYTFGSGTRLTVV.